This entry concerns a single T cell receptor beta chain. What it binds is not known. This record belongs to a study of cytomegalovirus exposure and HLA in healthy donors. General study points: One variant, a missense change in DCLRE1C, was linked in a later analysis to TCR beta V- and J-gene trimming. DRB1 had the most TCR associations and HLA-C the fewest, a later analysis found, with rates varying by HLA locus. It was reported that the classifier diagnosed cytomegalovirus status with high specificity and sensitivity in both the original and validation cohorts. There were some public TCRs occurring in many donors, but most TCR sequences were rare.

The PCR had 60 Vbeta and 13 Jbeta primers. Sequencing was performed with immunoSEQ multiplex PCR; in TCRdb, only in-frame clones are kept and a portion is missing. There are 75,000 to 80,000 clones in the sample; less than 85% occur only once, and about 1.1% lies in the top ten. This TCR was sampled from a male donor in good health and CMV-seronegative. The material sequenced was PBMCs.

CDR3 amino acids: CAISVRVLGFLGTDTQYF. DNA of the CDR3: TGTGCCATCAGTGTGAGGGTGCTCGGGTTTTTGGGCACAGATACGCAGTATTTT. The rearrangement links TRBV10-3 to TRBJ2-3; a possible D gene is TRBD2 (5 bases). Germline assignment: CDR1 ENHRY and CDR2 SYGVKD. V dropped 4 bases and J dropped 1 base, with 21 bases sitting between them. This CDR3 has 18 residues.